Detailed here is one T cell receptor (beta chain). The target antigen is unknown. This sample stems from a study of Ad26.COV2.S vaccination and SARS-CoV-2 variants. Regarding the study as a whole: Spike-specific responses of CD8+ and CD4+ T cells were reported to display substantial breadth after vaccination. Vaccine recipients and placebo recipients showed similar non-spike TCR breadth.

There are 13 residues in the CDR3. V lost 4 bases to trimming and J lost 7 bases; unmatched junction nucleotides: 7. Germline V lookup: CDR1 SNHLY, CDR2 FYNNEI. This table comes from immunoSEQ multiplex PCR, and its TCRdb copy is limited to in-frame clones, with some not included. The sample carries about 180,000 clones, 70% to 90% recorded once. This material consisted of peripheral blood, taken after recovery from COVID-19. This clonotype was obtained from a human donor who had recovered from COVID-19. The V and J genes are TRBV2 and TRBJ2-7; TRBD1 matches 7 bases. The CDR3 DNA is TGTGCCAGCAGTGTCGACAGGGTGGGAGAGCAGTACTTC. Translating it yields CASSVDRVGEQYF.